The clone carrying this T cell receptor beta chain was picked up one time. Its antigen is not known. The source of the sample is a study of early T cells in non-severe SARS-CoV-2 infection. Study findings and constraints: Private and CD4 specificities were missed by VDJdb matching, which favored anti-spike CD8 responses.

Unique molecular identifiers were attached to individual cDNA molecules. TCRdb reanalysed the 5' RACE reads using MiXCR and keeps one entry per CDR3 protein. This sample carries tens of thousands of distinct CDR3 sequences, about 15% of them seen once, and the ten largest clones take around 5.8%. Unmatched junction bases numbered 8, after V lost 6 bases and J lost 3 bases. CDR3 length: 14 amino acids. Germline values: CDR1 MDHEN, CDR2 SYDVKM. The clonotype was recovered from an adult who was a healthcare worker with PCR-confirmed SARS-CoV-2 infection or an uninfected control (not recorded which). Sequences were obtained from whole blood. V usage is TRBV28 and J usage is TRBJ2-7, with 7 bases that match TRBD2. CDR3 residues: CASRPGLSFYEQYF. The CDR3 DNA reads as TGTGCCAGCAGGCCGGGACTAAGTTTCTACGAGCAGTACTTC.